A selection of T cell receptor beta chains follows, all from one sample in a study of cytomegalovirus exposure and HLA in healthy donors. Clones were read by immunoSEQ multiplex PCR, and TCRdb kept only the in-frame ones, dropping some. Counted here are about 170,000 clones, more than 70% occurring once; the ten biggest clones make up 1.5%. Source material: PBMCs. The receptors originated from a male donor in good health and CMV-seronegative. CDR3s include the opening cysteine and the closing phenylalanine or tryptophan. D genes are given only for firm matches. Only some rows state a clone size, as once, few, many or a class for expanded clones.

V	J	D	size	CDR3	DNA
TRBV18	TRBJ2-7	NA	once	CASSPTGGLLGNSYEQYF	TGTGCCAGCTCACCGACAGGAGGCTTACTAGGAAACTCCTACGAGCAGTACTTC
TRBV29-1	TRBJ2-5	NA	NA	CSVEEGARGIWSSIAQETQYF	TGCAGCGTTGAGGAGGGGGCGCGAGGAATTTGGTCGTCGATCGCACAAGAGACCCAGTACTTC
TRBV18	TRBJ2-3	NA	NA	CASSPSRMLAGTDTQYF	TGTGCCAGCTCACCAAGTCGTATGTTAGCGGGCACAGATACGCAGTATTTT
TRBV9	TRBJ2-7	NA	NA	CASSVGGSGPSSYEQYF	TGTGCCAGCAGCGTAGGAGGGAGCGGGCCCAGCTCCTACGAGCAGTACTTC
TRBV9	TRBJ2-1	NA	NA	CASSVDSGGLYNEQFF	TGTGCCAGCAGCGTAGATTCTGGCGGGCTCTACAATGAGCAGTTCTTC
TRBV9	TRBJ2-7	TRBD1	NA	CASSLGTAIYEQYF	TGTGCCAGCAGCTTAGGGACAGCTATCTACGAGCAGTACTTC
TRBV11-2	TRBJ2-1	NA	NA	CASSLRWGSQGFF	TGTGCCAGCAGCCTCCGTTGGGGTTCACAGGGGTTCTTC
TRBV29-1	TRBJ2-3	NA	few	CSVGGPGGHTDTQYF	TGCAGCGTTGGGGGGCCTGGTGGGCACACAGATACGCAGTATTTT
TRBV5-1	TRBJ2-7	TRBD1	NA	CASSLTTGVSYEQYF	TGCGCCAGCAGCTTGACGACAGGGGTCTCCTACGAGCAGTACTTC
TRBV5-1	TRBJ1-2	NA	NA	CASSPRRGGYYTF	TGCGCCAGCAGTCCTCGACGCGGGGGGTACTACACCTTC
TRBV7-9	TRBJ2-7	NA	NA	CASSPNLGLAYEQYF	TGTGCCAGCAGCCCCAATCTGGGCCTTGCCTACGAGCAGTACTTC
TRBV7-3	TRBJ2-2	TRBD2	NA	CASSQGLAVTGELFF	TGTGCCAGCAGCCAAGGACTAGCGGTCACCGGGGAGCTGTTTTTT
TRBV11-3	TRBJ2-5	NA	NA	CASSRKRGGTQQETQYF	TGTGCCAGCAGCAGAAAGAGGGGGGGGACCCAACAAGAGACCCAGTACTTC
TRBV10-3	TRBJ2-1	NA	NA	CATRTGHNEQFF	TGTGCCACGCGGACTGGTCACAATGAGCAGTTCTTC
TRBV6-5	TRBJ2-3	NA	NA	CASSYLGLSGTDTQYF	TGTGCCAGCAGTTACCTTGGCCTCTCAGGCACAGATACGCAGTATTTT
TRBV14	TRBJ1-5	NA	NA	CASSQDGGIKDRNQPQHF	TGTGCCAGCAGCCAAGATGGAGGGATAAAAGATAGGAATCAGCCCCAGCATTTT
TRBV5-6	TRBJ1-2	TRBD1	NA	CASSRGTGPFGYTF	TGTGCCAGCAGCCGTGGGACAGGGCCCTTTGGCTACACCTTC
TRBV6-5	TRBJ2-3	NA	NA	CASSYTHTDTQYF	TGTGCCAGCAGTTACACTCACACAGATACGCAGTATTTT
TRBV14	TRBJ2-3	NA	NA	CASSQEAGLVLMNTQYF	TGTGCCAGCAGCCAAGAAGCAGGACTTGTCCTTATGAATACGCAGTATTTT
TRBV19	TRBJ1-2	TRBD1	NA	CASSRQGGYGYTF	TGTGCCAGTAGTCGTCAGGGGGGCTATGGCTACACCTTC
TRBV11-2	TRBJ1-2	TRBD1	NA	CASSLGDRAKIGYTF	TGTGCCAGCAGCTTAGGGGACAGGGCAAAAATTGGCTACACCTTC
TRBV11-2	TRBJ1-1	NA	NA	CASSLGRSPEAFF	TGTGCCAGCAGCTTAGGACGGAGCCCAGAAGCTTTCTTT
TRBV29-1	TRBJ1-1	TRBD1	NA	CSGLDRRTEAFF	TGCAGCGGGCTGGACAGGCGGACTGAAGCTTTCTTT
TRBV18	TRBJ1-1	TRBD1	NA	CASSPPSTGAEAFF	TGTGCCAGCTCACCACCCTCGACAGGGGCGGAAGCTTTCTTT
TRBV10-3	TRBJ2-3	NA	NA	CAISESGGGTGTQYF	TGTGCCATCAGTGAGTCCGGGGGAGGCACGGGTACGCAGTATTTT
TRBV11-1	TRBJ2-7	TRBD1	NA	CASSPRDRDEQYF	TGTGCCAGCAGTCCTAGGGACAGGGACGAGCAGTACTTC
TRBV10-3	TRBJ1-2	NA	NA	CAISDFGESLANYGYTF	TGTGCCATCAGTGACTTTGGAGAAAGTTTGGCTAACTATGGCTACACCTTC
TRBV6-6	TRBJ2-1	TRBD2	NA	CASRPAGPGNEQFF	TGTGCCAGCAGGCCAGCGGGGCCAGGCAATGAGCAGTTCTTC
TRBV27	TRBJ1-1	TRBD1	NA	CASSLSSALDRGHTEAFF	TGTGCCAGCAGTTTATCATCGGCGCTGGACAGGGGCCACACTGAAGCTTTCTTT
TRBV7-8	TRBJ1-4	NA	few	CASSLLRFNEKLFF	TGTGCCAGCAGCTTACTACGGTTTAATGAAAAACTGTTTTTT
TRBV18	TRBJ2-7	NA	NA	CASSPAASYEQYF	TGTGCCAGCTCACCGGCGGCTTCCTACGAGCAGTACTTC
TRBV15	TRBJ1-5	TRBD1	NA	CATSTDRGRPQHF	TGTGCCACCAGCACAGACAGGGGAAGGCCCCAGCATTTT
TRBV7-6	TRBJ1-2	TRBD1	few	CASSLADSRTGSGYTF	TGTGCCAGCAGCTTAGCGGATTCTAGGACAGGGTCCGGCTACACCTTC
TRBV6-6	TRBJ1-6	NA	NA	CASSYSPGGYNSPLHF	TGTGCCAGCAGTTACTCTCCCGGGGGTTATAATTCACCCCTCCACTTT